The 29 T cell receptor beta chains below were found in one sample sequenced in a study of blood T cell repertoires in COVID-19. The repertoire was sequenced with immunoSEQ multiplex PCR; TCRdb's copy has only in-frame clones and lacks some. The sample has about 140,000 clones, approximately 80% seen once. The sequencing input was peripheral blood. These receptors all stem from a woman of 80 years or more with active or convalescent COVID-19.

The genes are TRBV25-1 and TRBJ2-3; 8 bases match TRBD2. The CDR3 loop spans 15 amino acids. Germline V gene data show CDR1 as MGHDK and CDR2 as SYGVNS. The V gene end was trimmed by 2 bases and the J gene end by 7 bases; junction bases not matched to a gene: 8. The DNA for the CDR3 is TGTGCCAGCAGTGAAGCGGGGGGCACCCCCCATACGCAGTATTTT. This encodes CASSEAGGTPHTQYF. The variable domain in full, completed from reference TRBV25-1 and TRBJ2-3, reads EADIYQTPRYLVIGTGKKITLECSQTMGHDKMYWYQQDPGMELHLIHYSYGVNSTEKGDLSSESTVSRIRTEHFPLTLESARPSHTSQYLCASSEAGGTPHTQYFGPGTRLTVL.

This clone was recorded a few times. Additional DNA sequences in this sample encode the identical CDR3. This chain links TRBV10-3 with TRBJ2-1; possibly TRBD1 for D (6 bases). V shed 0 bases and J shed 8 bases, with 8 bases lying between them. Germline CDR1 and CDR2: ENHRY and SYGVKD. The CDR3 sequence is 13 residues long. The CDR3 loop reads CAISESGGDEQFF. CDR3 DNA sequence: TGTGCCATCAGTGAGTCAGGGGGTGATGAGCAGTTCTTC.

The V and J genes are TRBV7-8 and TRBJ1-3; TRBD1 aligns across 8 bases. J was trimmed by 9 bases and V by 1 base; bases with no gene match: 8. The CDR3 loop spans 15 amino acids. The germline V gene encodes CDR1 SGHVS and CDR2 FQNEAQ. The DNA of the CDR3 is TGTGCCAGCAGCTTAGAAGGCAGGGGGCAGGGCACCATATATTTT. Its translation is CASSLEGRGQGTIYF.

This clone was seen only once. The V gene is TRBV12-3 or TRBV12-4, the J gene TRBJ2-7; D is unresolved. This CDR3 contains 12 residues. V was shortened by 6 bases and J by 1 base, with 7 bases between the two germline ends. The CDR3 nucleotides are TGTGCCAGCAGCCGAGGATCCTACGAGCAGTACTTC. Protein sequence: CASSRGSYEQYF.

This clone showed up just a few times. The V gene is TRBV29-1, the J gene TRBJ1-2; D is perhaps TRBD1 (5 bases). Germline CDR1 is SQVTM and CDR2 is ANQGSEA. The CDR3 totals 12 residues. Trimming removed 6 bases at V and 7 bases at J, with 15 bases between. This CDR3 reads CSVRGGIFGYTF. CDR3 nucleotide sequence: TGCAGCGTCCGGGGGGGTATATTTGGCTACACCTTC.

V gene TRBV27 combines with J gene TRBJ2-1; 7 nucleotides align to TRBD1. V trimming: 6 bases; J trimming: 5 bases; junction bases outside the gene matches: 13. There are 16 residues in the CDR3. In germline, CDR1 is MNHEY, CDR2 SMNVEV (reference sequence). CDR3 region: CASSLGQVRSNNEQFF. In DNA form, the CDR3 reads TGTGCCAGCAGCCTAGGACAGGTCAGGAGCAACAATGAGCAGTTCTTC.

The rearrangement uses TRBV5-1 and TRBJ2-7; perhaps TRBD2 as D (6 bases). This CDR3 is built from 16 residues. Trimming pared 0 bases from V and 3 bases from J, leaving 16 bases between. Germline V gene sequence: CDR1 SGHRS, CDR2 YFSETQ. The CDR3 DNA sequence: TGCGCCAGCAGCTTGGAGGGGACTCAACTTTACTACGAGCAGTACTTC. Amino acid sequence: CASSLEGTQLYYEQYF.

This chain connects TRBV7-6 to TRBJ2-3; possibly TRBD2 for D (6 bases). The CDR3 spans 16 residues. CDR1 is SGHVS and CDR2 is FNYEAQ in the germline V gene. V lost 5 bases and J 2 bases, leaving 17 bases between the germline ends. The CDR3 protein is CASSLGSPASTDTQYF. CDR3 DNA: TGTGCCAGCAGCCTCGGGAGTCCTGCATCCACAGATACGCAGTATTTT.

Only one count was recorded for this clone. The chain joins TRBV29-1 to TRBJ2-3; 9 bases line up with TRBD2. V shed 7 bases, J shed 0 bases, and the junction held 2 bases outside the gene matches. The CDR3 spans 13 residues. Germline V gene data show CDR1 as SQVTM and CDR2 as ANQGSEA. The CDR3 here is CSAAGGSTDTQYF. DNA of the CDR3: TGCAGCGCAGCGGGGGGAAGCACAGATACGCAGTATTTT.

This chain joins TRBV27 and TRBJ2-7; 8 positions match TRBD1. J lost 4 bases, V lost 3 bases, and 8 bases had no gene match. The V gene's germline CDR1 is MNHEY and CDR2 SMNVEV (reference sequence). This CDR3 is built from 15 residues. The CDR3: CASSFSPTGGYEQYF. The CDR3 DNA follows: TGTGCCAGCAGTTTCTCCCCAACAGGGGGGTACGAGCAGTACTTC.

This rearrangement joins TRBV19 to TRBJ1-1; D is unresolved. Germline V CDR1 and CDR2: LNHDA, SQIVND (reference sequence). The CDR3 sequence is 14 residues long. Trimming shortened V by 5 bases and J by 1 base, and 11 bases separated the two germline ends. The CDR3 sequence is CASSSLLKNTEAFF. The DNA of the CDR3 is TGTGCCAGTAGTTCCTTATTAAAGAACACTGAAGCTTTCTTT.

The J gene is TRBJ1-5, the V gene TRBV6-5; the D is unclear. Trimming took 10 bases from V and 9 from J, leaving 22 bases between them. Germline-derived CDR1 and CDR2 are MNHEY and SVGAGI. The CDR3 extends over 14 amino acids. CDR3 in DNA: TGTGCCACCCGCCTCCAGACAACCTTGTCGCCCCAGCATTTT. This gives the protein CATRLQTTLSPQHF.

The V and J genes are TRBV2 and TRBJ2-3; 10 positions agree with TRBD2. This CDR3 comprises 16 residues. Germline CDR1 reads SNHLY; CDR2 reads FYNNEI. Trimming removed 5 bases from V and 8 bases from J; junction bases left unmatched: 13. The CDR3 region is CASSTESGGAGGTQYF. CDR3 nucleotides: TGTGCCAGCAGTACAGAGAGCGGGGGGGCCGGTGGTACGCAGTATTTT.

This clone was seen only once. The V gene is TRBV5-1, the J gene TRBJ2-6, with a tentative D call TRBD1 (5 bases). Germline loops: CDR1 SGHRS, CDR2 YFSETQ. The CDR3 has 17 residues. The V gene lost 4 bases and the J gene lost 0 bases, with 14 bases spanning the gap. CDR3 residues: CASSPTVRASGANVLTF. In DNA, the CDR3 is TGCGCCAGCAGCCCGACAGTAAGAGCCTCTGGGGCCAACGTCCTGACTTTC. Looking up the rest from reference TRBV5-1 and TRBJ2-6 gives the full variable domain: KAGVTQTPRYLIKTRGQQVTLSCSPISGHRSVSWYQQTPGQGLQFLFEYFSETQRNKGNFPGRFSGRQFSNSRSEMNVSTLELGDSALYLCASSPTVRASGANVLTFGAGSRLTVL.

This clone was found a few times. This chain connects TRBV9 to TRBJ2-2; no reliable D call. The CDR3 has 14 residues. The germline CDR1 and CDR2 sequences are SGDLS and YYNGEE. Deletions cut 3 bases from V and 5 bases from J, with 11 bases between. The CDR3 sequence is CASSAKTTTGELFF. The CDR3 DNA follows: TGTGCCAGCAGCGCCAAGACGACAACCGGGGAGCTGTTTTTT.

The chain employs TRBV5-1 and TRBJ2-1; perhaps TRBD2 as D (5 bases). This CDR3 is 14 amino acids long. Germline CDR1 SGHRS, CDR2 YFSETQ. The V end was cut by 0 bases, the J end by 6 bases, with 10 bases between. The CDR3 sequence is CASSLGVEVNEQFF. The CDR3 region has the DNA TGCGCCAGCAGCTTGGGGGTGGAGGTCAATGAGCAGTTCTTC.

The gene calls are TRBV4-3 and TRBJ2-1, with D possibly being TRBD1 (6 bases). Trimming pared 4 bases from V and 3 bases from J, leaving 13 bases between. The length of the CDR3 is 15 residues. CDR1 is LGHNA and CDR2 is YSLEER in the germline V gene. DNA for the CDR3: TGCGCCAGCAGCCTGGGAACAGGGTACTACAATGAGCAGTTCTTC. Translating gives CASSLGTGYYNEQFF.

In its sample, this clone was seen a few times. The rearrangement joins TRBV2 to TRBJ1-3; D remains ambiguous. In germline, CDR1 is SNHLY, CDR2 FYNNEI. This CDR3 contains 12 residues. The V end lost 8 bases, the J end lost 4 bases, and 9 bases lay between the germline ends. CDR3 sequence: CASRGGGNTIYF. The CDR3 nucleotides read TGTGCCAGCCGGGGTGGGGGAAACACCATATATTTT. Full variable domain (missing parts from reference TRBV2 and TRBJ1-3): EPEVTQTPSHQVTQMGQEVILRCVPISNHLYFYWYRQILGQKVEFLVSFYNNEISEKSEIFDDQFSVERPDGSNFTLKIRSTKLEDSAMYFCASRGGGNTIYFGEGSWLTVV.

The chain has TRBV29-1 and TRBJ2-3; 11 bases align to TRBD2. After removal of 6 bases from V and 1 base from J, the junction contained 3 bases not matched to a gene. Germline loops: CDR1 SQVTM, CDR2 ANQGSEA. This CDR3 has 14 residues. CDR3 loop: CSVSGLAGTDTQYF. For the CDR3, the DNA is TGCAGCGTGTCGGGACTAGCGGGCACAGATACGCAGTATTTT.

This chain links TRBV28 with TRBJ1-2; 11 bases are shared with TRBD1. Germline-derived CDR1 and CDR2 are MDHEN and SYDVKM. V was clipped by 5 bases and J by 1 base; unmatched bases: 9. This CDR3 has 17 amino acids. The CDR3 protein is CASSPIPGTGGNYGYTF. In DNA form, the CDR3 reads TGTGCCAGCAGTCCTATACCTGGGACAGGGGGTAACTATGGCTACACCTTC.

The genes are TRBV16 and TRBJ1-2, with D unresolved. CDR3 length: 15 residues. CDR1 is KGHSY and CDR2 is FQNENV in the germline V gene. Trimming left V 0 bases short and J 5 bases short, with 13 bases between. Here the CDR3 DNA reads TGTGCCAGCAGCCAATCATACGGATCCGGGTATGGCTACACCTTC. The encoded protein is CASSQSYGSGYGYTF.

The genes are TRBV29-1 and TRBJ2-3; 11 nucleotides line up with TRBD2. This CDR3 is built from 14 residues. V trimming: 2 bases; J trimming: 6 bases; junction bases outside the gene matches: 4. CDR1 SQVTM and CDR2 ANQGSEA come from the germline V gene. CDR3 coding DNA: TGCAGCGTTGAAAGGTCTAGCGGGGGGGATACGCAGTATTTT. Amino acid sequence: CSVERSSGGDTQYF.

This chain joins TRBV20-1 and TRBJ2-1; TRBD2 agrees at 9 bases. This CDR3 comprises 16 residues. V gave up 3 bases and J gave up 8 bases; unmatched junction bases: 14. Germline CDR1 is DFQATT and CDR2 is SNEGSKA (reference sequence). As DNA, the CDR3 is TGCAGTGCTAGTTTTCGGGGGAGACCTAGCGGGGATGAGCAGTTCTTC. It encodes CSASFRGRPSGDEQFF.

The V gene is TRBV19, the J gene TRBJ1-2, with D hard to call. The CDR3 runs to 11 residues. Trimming cost V 7 bases and J 8 bases, with 11 bases left between them. Germline V gives CDR1 LNHDA, CDR2 SQIVND (reference sequence). The CDR3 region has the DNA TGTGCCAGTAACGGTGGTTACGGCTACACCTTC. Its translation is CASNGGYGYTF.

This chain links TRBV2 with TRBJ1-2; 9 bases are a match to TRBD1. This CDR3 has 14 amino acids. V gave up 7 bases and J gave up 8 bases; unmatched junction bases: 11. Germline V gene lookup returns CDR1 SNHLY and CDR2 FYNNEI. The CDR3 here is CASKSSRTGAGYTF. CDR3 bases: TGTGCCAGCAAATCATCCCGGACAGGGGCCGGCTACACCTTC.

This clone has only a few counts. V gene TRBV2 combines with J gene TRBJ1-1, with D perhaps matching TRBD1 (6 bases). The CDR3 length is 13 residues. CDR1 and CDR2 (germline): SNHLY, FYNNEI. The V end was cut by 4 bases, the J end by 5 bases, with 11 bases between. CDR3 bases: TGTGCCAGCAGTGTACAGGGTTGGACTGAAGCTTTCTTT. This gives the protein CASSVQGWTEAFF.

This clone was detected ten times or more. This CDR3 reads CASTGPHDEKLFF. The CDR3 region has the DNA TGTGCCAGCACCGGGCCGCACGATGAAAAACTGTTTTTT. This chain joins TRBV7-9 and TRBJ1-4, with no clear D. V was pared by 7 bases and J by 6 bases, with 12 bases between. The CDR3 runs to 13 residues. CDR1 is SEHNR and CDR2 is FQNEAQ in the germline V gene (reference sequence).

The CDR3 protein is CASSYGQGAGTDTQYF. DNA for the CDR3: TGTGCCAGCAGTTACGGACAGGGGGCAGGCACAGATACGCAGTATTTT. The chain is built from TRBV6-2 or TRBV6-3 and TRBJ2-3, with 11 bases aligning to TRBD1. The J segment lost 1 base and the V segment lost 2 bases, leaving 2 bases of the junction unmatched. Germline loops: CDR1 MNHEY, CDR2 SVGEGT. The CDR3 runs 16 residues.

The rearrangement joins TRBV7-2 to TRBJ1-1; D not certain. Trimming took 1 base from V and 1 from J, leaving 13 bases between them. The CDR3 covers 16 residues. Germline V gene sequence: CDR1 SGHTA, CDR2 FQGNSA. The CDR3 is CASSLGSGRRNTEAFF. In DNA, the CDR3 is TGTGCCAGCAGCTTAGGTAGCGGCAGGAGGAACACTGAAGCTTTCTTT.